This T cell receptor (beta chain) was recorded in a study of type 1 and type 2 diabetes patients. As for the study in general: CD4+ or CD8+ T cells were positively selected from PBMCs with microbeads. Study findings and constraints: Between type 2 diabetes and control samples, V and J usage averaged approximately 0.97 correlation.

This clonotype turned up a few times. The antigen remains unidentified. Amplification started from genomic DNA. Multiplex PCR with 30 forward and 13 reverse primers amplified the TCR beta CDR3. MiXCR was run by TCRdb on the multiplex PCR reads, yielding one entry per CDR3 protein. The sample includes about 290,000 distinct CDR3 sequences, roughly 48% of them seen just once. The TCR was taken from a man in his late teens or twenties with type 2 diabetes. Material for sequencing was peripheral blood mononuclear cells (PBMCs).

The CDR3 loop is CASSQVWASYEQYF. The CDR3 DNA reads TGCGCCAGCAGCCAAGTCTGGGCCTCCTACGAGCAGTACTTC. This rearrangement joins TRBV4-1 to TRBJ2-7; D is unclear. This CDR3 comprises 14 residues. Germline V lookup: CDR1 MGHRA, CDR2 YSYEKL. The V end was cut by 1 base, the J end by 0 bases, with 7 bases between.